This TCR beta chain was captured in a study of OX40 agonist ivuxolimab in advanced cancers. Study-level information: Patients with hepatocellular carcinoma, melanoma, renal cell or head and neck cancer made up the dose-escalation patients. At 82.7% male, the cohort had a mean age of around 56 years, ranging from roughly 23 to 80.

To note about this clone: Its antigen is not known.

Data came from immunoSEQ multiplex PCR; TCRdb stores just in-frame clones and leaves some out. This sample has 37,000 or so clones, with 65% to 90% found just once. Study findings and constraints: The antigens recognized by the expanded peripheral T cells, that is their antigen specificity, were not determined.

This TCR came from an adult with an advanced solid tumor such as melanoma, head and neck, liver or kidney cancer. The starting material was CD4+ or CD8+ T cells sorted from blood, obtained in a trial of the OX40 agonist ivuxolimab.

CDR3 coding DNA: TGCGCCAGCAGCTTGGCGGCAGATAATTCACCCCTCCACTTT. It translates to CASSLAADNSPLHF. The chain joins TRBV5-1 to TRBJ1-6; D unclear. Germline loops: CDR1 SGHRS, CDR2 YFSETQ. Trimming removed 0 bases at V and 5 bases at J, with 6 bases between. The CDR3 length is 14 residues.